This T cell receptor beta chain was obtained from a study of PD-1 blockade in classical Hodgkin lymphoma. Overall study results and limits: Undefined causes, possibly disease activity or prior therapy, underlie the repertoire differences.

The CDR3 loop spans 13 amino acids. From germline, CDR1 is SQVTM and CDR2 ANQGSEA. The V and J ends lost 4 bases and 5 bases respectively, with 14 bases between them. Generated by immunoSEQ multiplex PCR, the TCRdb table keeps only in-frame clones and is missing some. The profile shows about 19,000 clones, around four fifths of them singletons. The time point is: cycle 4 day 1 (C4D1), after five to seven weeks of nivolumab. Every patient experienced relapse after autologous stem cell transplantation, and brentuximab vedotin exposure varied. Purification of CD4+ T cells from thawed PBMCs was performed via magnetic negative selection. For this clone: The antigen remains unidentified.

This chain links TRBV29-1 with TRBJ2-5, with D uncertain. The sample in question was CD4+ T cells from blood, obtained before the fourth cycle of nivolumab. The TCR comes from a human donor with classical Hodgkin lymphoma. The DNA of the CDR3 is TGCAGCGTTGGCTTTGGGGTGGGGGAGACCCAGTACTTC. Amino acids: CSVGFGVGETQYF.